This TCR beta chain was obtained from a study of identical twins (dated by TCRdb to the mid-2010s). About the study as a whole: To test whether fetal clonotypes persist, the study used deep sequencing on TCR alpha and beta repertoires from monozygotic twins, unrelated adults of various ages, and cord blood. Replicate twin experiments were performed at different times using different library preparation protocols to rule out contamination. What the work shows at the level of the full study, not this receptor alone: Compared with coincidental sharing between unrelated individuals, an excess of low generation-probability sequences was observed among out-of-frame TCR alpha sequences shared between twins. Abundant cord blood beta clonotypes carried fewer insertions; young adult naive repertoires showed a weaker similar trend, while memory repertoires showed none. The excess sharing between twins in beta out-of-frame sequences was weaker because fewer shared sequences reduced the signal-to-noise ratio. Because the same donors could not be followed over many years, the conclusions depended on cross-sectional statistical analysis. Invariant T cells such as MAIT and iNKT could partly confound zero-insertion analyses, although diverse VJ usage argued against such confounding for most clonotypes. Out-of-frame TCR alpha sharing in monozygotic twins was systematically underestimated by recombination models, whereas sharing between unrelated individuals was in agreement with the recombination models.

Every donor was a healthy Caucasian. Using Miltenyi CD45RO+ enrichment and human naive T-cell isolation kits, memory (CD45RO+) and naive T cells were isolated from PBMC. Sequences SQVTM (CDR1) and ANQGSEA (CDR2) are obtained from the germline V gene. Cut back by 7 bases and 2 bases, the V and J ends lie 14 bases apart. From the cysteine up to the phenylalanine, the CDR3 has a length of 13 residues. The DNA shown is the 39-base CDR3, in frame from base 1. Preparation of the library involved 5' RACE. TCRdb lists the instrument as Illumina HiSeq 2000. A universal primer binding site was added through template switching, and the final cDNA carried a unique molecular identifier so that TCR cDNA molecules could be counted accurately. Specific primers in the conserved constant-segment region were used to synthesize first-strand cDNA for the TCR alpha and beta chains. To control for contamination, every cDNA library was double barcoded, receiving both a SMART-Mk sample barcode and Illumina barcodes. Two successive PCR steps introduced TruSeq adapter sequences along with Illumina sample barcodes. The Illumina HiSeq platform was used with custom primers to sequence TCR alpha and beta cDNA libraries. Under the source paper's analysis protocol: Unique molecular identifiers were extracted from raw reads with MiGEC, and CDR3 positions were determined with MiXCR. For each individual, recombination models were inferred using an EM algorithm with the repgenHMM and IGoR tools. Shared clonotypes were analyzed with the tcR package in R, and sharing was normalized by the product of cloneset sizes. To study raw recombination free of thymic and clonal selection effects, out-of-frame nonproductive sequences were analyzed. Using fastp at Q25 and MiXCR, TCRdb reprocessed the public reads and kept productive beta chains. Rows with one shared CDR3 protein collapse into an entry with the most common genes and DNA. The V and J calls follow TCRdb's processing rather than the paper's. This sample lists roughly 250,000 distinct CDR3 sequences; over 12% were detected once. Jointly, the top ten make up around 8.3% of the sample.

This clonotype was counted only a few times. The clone's antigen remains unknown. It has no much larger one-base neighbor in the sample; base qualities were not kept. The material sequenced was memory (CD45RO+) T cells sorted from blood. What this sample's cell subset or site label stands for: CD45RO+ enriched T cells. The receptor was isolated from a woman aged 18-29 years in good health. This chain joins TRBV29-1 to TRBJ2-5, with the D segment identity uncertain. The CDR3 region reads CSAVVPYQETQYF. The DNA sequence follows: TGCAGCGCGGTAGTACCCTATCAAGAGACCCAGTACTTC.